The rows below give T cell receptor beta chains drawn from one sample of a study of cytomegalovirus exposure and HLA in healthy donors. Using immunoSEQ multiplex PCR, the repertoire was profiled, and TCRdb retains in-frame clones only, with some absent. The sample carries 70,000 or so clones, about 73% recorded once. The sample consisted of PBMCs. Receptors originate from a woman aged 55-69 years in good health and CMV-seropositive. The conserved cysteine and the conserved F or W are not part of the CDR3 here. Fields, in order: CDR3 protein, V gene, CDR3 length.

CDR3 protein: ASSPSNPYEQY
V gene: TRBV5-4
CDR3 length: 11

CDR3 protein: ASSPSRGGGDTQY
V gene: TRBV7-2
CDR3 length: 13

CDR3 protein: ASSPQPLSMNTEAF
V gene: TRBV18
CDR3 length: 14

CDR3 protein: ASSFGQGSGNTIY
V gene: TRBV7-2
CDR3 length: 13

CDR3 protein: ASTFGELYRANTEAF
V gene: TRBV7-9
CDR3 length: 15

CDR3 protein: ASSRAGANGELF
V gene: TRBV6-4
CDR3 length: 12

CDR3 protein: ASREGLTEAF
V gene: TRBV2
CDR3 length: 10

CDR3 protein: ASSHGQGTEAF
V gene: TRBV5-1
CDR3 length: 11

CDR3 protein: AITRTTAGYNEQF
V gene: TRBV10-3
CDR3 length: 13

CDR3 protein: ATSKRQGYYGYT
V gene: TRBV15
CDR3 length: 12

CDR3 protein: ASSLLGSTGTDTQY
V gene: TRBV5-1
CDR3 length: 14

CDR3 protein: ASRQGADNSPLH
V gene: TRBV27
CDR3 length: 12

CDR3 protein: ASSEAGSGTDTQY
V gene: TRBV10-2
CDR3 length: 13

CDR3 protein: ASSVDSGQVYGYT
V gene: TRBV9
CDR3 length: 13

CDR3 protein: SAPGLAGNEQF
V gene: TRBV29-1
CDR3 length: 11

CDR3 protein: ASSLGGGAETQY
V gene: TRBV7-9
CDR3 length: 12

CDR3 protein: ASRGQLNEQY
V gene: TRBV5-8
CDR3 length: 10

CDR3 protein: ASSLRADTDTQY
V gene: TRBV5-4
CDR3 length: 12

CDR3 protein: ASSYAGQGLGYT
V gene: TRBV7-8
CDR3 length: 12

CDR3 protein: AWSVNLQTTNEKLF
V gene: TRBV30
CDR3 length: 14

CDR3 protein: AITGTSGSSGELF
V gene: TRBV10-3
CDR3 length: 13

CDR3 protein: ASRRGYGETQY
V gene: TRBV5-6
CDR3 length: 11

CDR3 protein: ASGTGTGGLPLH
V gene: TRBV6-1
CDR3 length: 12

CDR3 protein: ASSHRGLSTNEKLF
V gene: TRBV7-9
CDR3 length: 14

CDR3 protein: ASGRGGNTIY
V gene: TRBV5-6
CDR3 length: 10

CDR3 protein: ASSPDRDQPQH
V gene: TRBV5-4
CDR3 length: 11

CDR3 protein: ASSSGGTDTQY
V gene: TRBV6-1
CDR3 length: 11

CDR3 protein: ASSEGSGQNYGYT
V gene: TRBV6-1
CDR3 length: 13

CDR3 protein: AISLVGNTIY
V gene: TRBV10-3
CDR3 length: 10

CDR3 protein: AWSGYHPGLAGDQETQY
V gene: TRBV30
CDR3 length: 17

CDR3 protein: ASSSTPTGGHTEAF
V gene: TRBV5-1
CDR3 length: 14

CDR3 protein: SVVTQSYEQY
V gene: TRBV29-1
CDR3 length: 10

CDR3 protein: ASSAGQGNTEAF
V gene: TRBV6-1
CDR3 length: 12

CDR3 protein: ASSQVPPRDRASEKLF
V gene: TRBV4-2
CDR3 length: 16

CDR3 protein: ASSVWGETNEKLF
V gene: TRBV27
CDR3 length: 13

CDR3 protein: ASSFGPGGQGEQF
V gene: TRBV5-4
CDR3 length: 13

CDR3 protein: ASSPGQGTEAF
V gene: TRBV7-3
CDR3 length: 11

CDR3 protein: ASSTGTRRDYEQY
V gene: TRBV21-1
CDR3 length: 13

CDR3 protein: ASSRDRTDNSPLH
V gene: TRBV4-1
CDR3 length: 13

CDR3 protein: ASSQGGQGRNQPQH
V gene: TRBV4-1
CDR3 length: 14

CDR3 protein: ASSLDPRQGAKA
V gene: TRBV5-8
CDR3 length: 12

CDR3 protein: AWSVGQGIGYT
V gene: TRBV30
CDR3 length: 11

CDR3 protein: AINGGLAGVGTYNEQF
V gene: TRBV5-1
CDR3 length: 16

CDR3 protein: ASGETGMGNQPQH
V gene: TRBV12-5
CDR3 length: 13

CDR3 protein: ASSLWGGHEQY
V gene: TRBV5-1
CDR3 length: 11

CDR3 protein: ASSAPLGLGSTEAF
V gene: TRBV6-1
CDR3 length: 14

CDR3 protein: ASSRDSGSEKLF
V gene: TRBV6-6
CDR3 length: 12

CDR3 protein: ASSSGTANTEAF
V gene: TRBV27
CDR3 length: 12

CDR3 protein: ACGVSYNEQF
V gene: TRBV5-4
CDR3 length: 10

CDR3 protein: ASSLVASEQY
V gene: TRBV6-1
CDR3 length: 10

CDR3 protein: ASSPPFSYEQY
V gene: TRBV27
CDR3 length: 11

CDR3 protein: ASSPEAGGSGNTIY
V gene: TRBV7-6
CDR3 length: 14

CDR3 protein: AISRGSRNNSPLH
V gene: TRBV10-3
CDR3 length: 13

CDR3 protein: ASSLRDRGLNTEAF
V gene: TRBV5-6
CDR3 length: 14

CDR3 protein: ASSSDITYNEQF
V gene: TRBV5-1
CDR3 length: 12

CDR3 protein: ASRTGITIHEQY
V gene: TRBV5-1
CDR3 length: 12

CDR3 protein: ASGPSLALETQY
V gene: TRBV12-5
CDR3 length: 12